This T cell receptor beta chain comes out of a study of human T cells and chemical hapten exposure. Study in general: Among samples, TCR yields varied mainly because of small differences in pooled library volume.

Using its own MiXCR run on the RACE reads, TCRdb lists one record per CDR3 protein. The sample holds around 57,000 distinct CDR3 sequences; around 11% are singletons and the top ten take 3% to 4.5%. This clonotype was counted ten times or more. This CDR3 has 12 amino acids. Germline V CDR1 and CDR2: MNHEY, SVGAGI. V lost 6 bases to trimming and J lost 8 bases, with 13 bases between them. Sample time point: pre-sensitization, week 0. Treatment reported: therapeutic diphenylcyclopropenone sensitization with weekly scalp DPC. Only after blood had been drawn was each patch test applied. The sequencing here drew on whole blood, taken in connection with sensitization to the hapten diphenylcyclopropenone (DPC). The clonotype was recovered from a woman aged 40-49 years with alopecia areata. Some clones in this sample may be carry-over from other donors' samples. J is TRBJ1-2 and V is TRBV6-5, with D possibly matching TRBD1 (6 bases). The CDR3 reads CASRGGAWGYTF. The CDR3 region has the DNA TGTGCCAGCAGAGGGGGAGCGTGGGGCTACACCTTC.